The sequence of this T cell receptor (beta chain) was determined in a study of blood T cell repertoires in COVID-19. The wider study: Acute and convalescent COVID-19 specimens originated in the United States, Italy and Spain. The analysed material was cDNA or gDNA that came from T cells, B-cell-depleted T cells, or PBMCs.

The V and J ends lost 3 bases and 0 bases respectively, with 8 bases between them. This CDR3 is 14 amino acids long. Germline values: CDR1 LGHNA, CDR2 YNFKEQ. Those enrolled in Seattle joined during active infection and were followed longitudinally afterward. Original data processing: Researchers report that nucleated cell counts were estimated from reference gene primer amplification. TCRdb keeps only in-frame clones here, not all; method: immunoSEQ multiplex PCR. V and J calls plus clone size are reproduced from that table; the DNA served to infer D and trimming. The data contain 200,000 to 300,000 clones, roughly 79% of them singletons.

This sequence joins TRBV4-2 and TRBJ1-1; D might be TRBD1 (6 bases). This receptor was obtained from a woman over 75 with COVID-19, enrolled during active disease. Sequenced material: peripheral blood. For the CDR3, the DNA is TGTGCCAGCAGCCAGCAGGGGTTGAACACTGAAGCTTTCTTT. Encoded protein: CASSQQGLNTEAFF.